The next 32 T cell receptor beta chains were all read from a single sample in a study of blood T cell repertoires in COVID-19. Assay used: immunoSEQ multiplex PCR; TCRdb lists only in-frame clones, some missing. The sample lists 150,000 to 180,000 clones, 80% to 90% occurring once. Sequencing input: peripheral blood. The receptors shown here come from a woman aged 70 to 79 with acute or convalescent COVID-19.

The rearrangement links TRBV5-1 to TRBJ2-3; 8 nucleotides line up with TRBD2. V lost 4 bases to trimming and J lost 2 bases; unmatched junction nucleotides: 9. CDR1 and CDR2 (germline): SGHRS, YFSETQ. This CDR3 spans 16 amino acids. The CDR3 loop is CASSDRPAGDTDTQYF. CDR3 sequence (DNA): TGCGCCAGCAGCGACCGCCCAGCGGGGGACACAGATACGCAGTATTTT.

This clone is a singleton in its sample. This chain connects TRBV29-1 to TRBJ2-7; 8 bases align to TRBD1. This CDR3 is built from 13 residues. The V gene's germline CDR1 is SQVTM and CDR2 ANQGSEA. V shed 7 bases and J 7 bases; nucleotides not matched to a gene: 12. The CDR3 region has the DNA TGCAGCGACCCGATGGCAGGGGGCCGGGAGCAGTACGTC. It yields the protein CSDPMAGGREQYV.

The chain joins TRBV6-5 to TRBJ2-3, with D maybe TRBD2 (7 bases). Germline V gives CDR1 MNHEY, CDR2 SVGAGI. The CDR3 covers 15 residues. V lost 7 bases, J lost 0 bases, and 14 bases lay in between. The CDR3 sequence: CASNWGGLSTDTQYF. CDR3 nucleotides: TGTGCCAGCAATTGGGGGGGCCTCAGCACAGATACGCAGTATTTT.

The chain joins TRBV29-1 to TRBJ1-2, with D unclear. Germline V CDR1 and CDR2: SQVTM, ANQGSEA. Between the trimmed V and J ends, which lost 7 bases and 4 bases, there was a span of 13 bases. The CDR3 covers 12 residues. Here the CDR3 reads CSGRLGSYGYTF. CDR3 in DNA: TGCAGCGGAAGACTTGGCTCCTATGGCTACACCTTC.

J is TRBJ1-2 and V is TRBV19; 9 bases line up with TRBD1. The CDR3 totals 15 residues. CDR1 and CDR2 from the germline V gene are LNHDA and SQIVND (reference sequence). V dropped 3 bases and J dropped 5; count of bases not matched to a gene: 7. CDR3 residues: CASSILGTGMYGYTF. Here the CDR3 DNA reads TGTGCCAGTAGTATCCTCGGGACAGGGATGTATGGCTACACCTTC.

The chain is built from TRBV18 and TRBJ1-3; D is unresolved. CDR1 and CDR2 (germline): KGHSH, LQKENI. CDR3 length: 13 residues. Trimming left V 3 bases short and J 4 bases short, with 7 bases between. The CDR3 protein is CASSPAEGNTIYF. In DNA, the CDR3 is TGTGCCAGCTCACCGGCAGAAGGAAACACCATATATTTT.

The V call is TRBV10-3, the J call TRBJ2-3; D might be TRBD2 (6 bases). V gave up 6 bases and J gave up 1 base, with 11 bases separating them. Germline CDR1 ENHRY, CDR2 SYGVKD. The CDR3 consists of 14 residues. CDR3 protein: CAIRHPSGTDTQYF. DNA of the CDR3: TGTGCCATCAGGCACCCTAGCGGCACAGATACGCAGTATTTT.

The gene calls are TRBV5-3 and TRBJ2-4; the D gene is possibly TRBD2 (5 bases). TRBV5-3 has ORF status, its function being uncertain. The V end was cut by 7 bases, the J end by 0 bases, with 11 bases between. CDR3 length: 14 residues. CDR3 nucleotide sequence: TGTGCCAGATCCCCCGGGGTAGCCAAAAACATTCAGTACTTC. Its translation is CARSPGVAKNIQYF.

The gene calls are TRBV30 and TRBJ1-6; 11 bases are shared with TRBD1. V trimming: 6 bases; J trimming: 0 bases; junction bases outside the gene matches: 4. This CDR3 contains 16 residues. Germline V gene sequence: CDR1 GTSNPN, CDR2 SVGIG (reference sequence). CDR3 residues: CACTGTGGSYNSPLHF. CDR3 coding DNA: TGTGCCTGTACCGGGACAGGGGGCTCCTATAATTCACCCCTCCACTTT.

As DNA, the CDR3 is TGTGCCAGCAGGTTAACAGGAGCTCTAGCCAAAAACATTCAGTACTTC. As protein: CASRLTGALAKNIQYF. The chain couples TRBV28 to TRBJ2-4, with D possibly TRBD1 on 5 matching bases. Germline lookup yields CDR1 MDHEN and CDR2 SYDVKM. The V end lost 6 bases, the J end lost 0 bases, and 15 bases lay between the germline ends. The CDR3 extends over 16 amino acids.

The V call is TRBV7-9, the J call TRBJ1-2; D remains ambiguous. This CDR3 is built from 15 residues. Looked up from germline, CDR1 is SEHNR and CDR2 is FQNEAQ (reference sequence). V lost 1 base and J 4 bases, leaving 13 bases between the germline ends. CDR3 protein: CASSLGALNPYGYTF. Written as DNA, the CDR3 is TGTGCCAGCAGCTTAGGGGCGTTAAATCCCTATGGCTACACCTTC.

The V gene is TRBV6-2 or TRBV6-3, the J gene TRBJ2-7; D may be TRBD2 (6 bases). Germline loops: CDR1 MNHEY, CDR2 SVGEGT. V lost 0 bases, J lost 3 bases, and 6 bases lay in between. The CDR3 has 13 residues. CDR3 loop: CASSYSGLYEQYV. The CDR3 DNA is TGTGCCAGCAGTTACTCGGGACTCTACGAGCAGTACGTC.

This clone came up once. The V and J genes are TRBV13 and TRBJ2-7; TRBD2 aligns across 9 bases. The germline gives CDR1 PRHDT, CDR2 FYEKMQ (reference sequence). Losses at the gene ends were 0 bases for V and 6 bases for J; bases not matched to a gene: 6. CDR3 length: 15 residues. The CDR3 DNA sequence: TGTGCCAGCAGCTTAGGACTAGCGGGTTGGGGCGAGCAGTACTTC. Residues: CASSLGLAGWGEQYF.

J is TRBJ1-4 and V is TRBV6-5; D is unresolved. Germline V gene sequence: CDR1 MNHEY, CDR2 SVGAGI. This CDR3 spans 13 amino acids. V was cut by 10 bases and J by 4 bases, with 13 bases left in between. CDR3 sequence reads: CATKEYSNEKLFF. The CDR3, as DNA: TGTGCCACAAAAGAATACAGTAATGAAAAACTGTTTTTT.

This sequence joins TRBV6-5 and TRBJ1-3; D may be TRBD1 (5 bases). The ends were cut back, 4 bases at V and 11 bases at J, with 18 bases in the middle. Germline CDR1 and CDR2: MNHEY and SVGAGI. This CDR3 comprises 14 residues. This chain's CDR3 is CASSFRHSGPAIYF. The CDR3 DNA reads TGTGCCAGCAGTTTCCGACACTCAGGGCCGGCCATATATTTT.

A remark on this clone: Other nucleotide sequences in the sample specify the same CDR3. V gene TRBV24-1 combines with J gene TRBJ1-3; 9 bases are shared with TRBD1. The germline CDR1 and CDR2 sequences are KGHDR and SFDVKD. Germline trimming cut 3 bases from V and 4 bases from J; bases unmatched to any gene: 3. The CDR3 runs 15 residues. The CDR3 region is CATSDNRGPGNTIYF. The CDR3, as DNA: TGTGCCACCAGTGATAACAGGGGGCCCGGAAACACCATATATTTT.

V gene TRBV7-3 combines with J gene TRBJ2-3; D may be TRBD1 (6 bases). Germline V gene lookup returns CDR1 SGHTA and CDR2 FQGTGA. The CDR3 totals 13 residues. Trimming removed 4 bases from V and 8 bases from J, with 13 bases in between. Written as DNA, the CDR3 is TGTGCCAGCAGCTCCGTACAGGGTCGTACGCAGTATTTT. It translates to CASSSVQGRTQYF.

The chain uses TRBV6-6 and TRBJ2-2, with TRBD1 matching 8 bases. Germline CDR1 MNHNY, CDR2 SVGAGI (reference sequence). Trimming at V came to 8 bases and at J to 1 base, leaving 3 bases not matched to a gene. CDR3 length: 14 amino acids. The CDR3 sequence is CASLDRENTGELFF. CDR3 nucleotides: TGTGCCAGCTTGGACAGGGAGAACACCGGGGAGCTGTTTTTT.

The rearrangement joins TRBV7-2 to TRBJ2-3; 7 positions match TRBD2. The germline V gene has CDR1 SGHTA and CDR2 FQGNSA. Trimming cost V 1 base and J 4 bases; bases outside gene matches: 2. The CDR3 runs 14 residues. CDR3 protein: CASSLVGGSDTQYF. CDR3 DNA sequence: TGTGCCAGCAGCTTAGTCGGGGGGTCAGATACGCAGTATTTT. Full variable domain (missing parts from reference TRBV7-2 and TRBJ2-3): GAGVSQSPSNKVTEKGKDVELRCDPISGHTALYWYRQSLGQGLEFLIYFQGNSAPDKSGLPSDRFSAERTGGSVSTLTIQRTQQEDSAVYLCASSLVGGSDTQYFGPGTRLTVL.

The V and J genes are TRBV6-1 and TRBJ2-3; TRBD2 aligns across 11 bases. The trim removed 0 bases at V and 2 bases at J, leaving 1 base unmatched. The CDR3 runs 16 residues. Germline V gene data show CDR1 as MNHNS and CDR2 as SASEGT. CDR3 DNA: TGTGCCAGCAGTGAAGCTAGCGGGGGGGCCACAGATACGCAGTATTTT. Translated, it gives CASSEASGGATDTQYF.

V and J are TRBV7-9 and TRBJ1-2; D gene uncertain. This CDR3 has 13 residues. The V gene lost 5 bases and the J gene lost 2 bases, with 9 bases spanning the gap. Germline lookup yields CDR1 SEHNR and CDR2 FQNEAQ (reference sequence). The CDR3 sequence: CASSATANYGYTF. The CDR3 coding sequence is TGTGCCAGCAGCGCTACAGCCAACTATGGCTACACCTTC.

This chain joins TRBV6-6 and TRBJ2-2; D is undetermined. The CDR3 is 14 amino acids. V shed 6 bases and J shed 8 bases, with 16 bases lying between them. Germline CDR1 is MNHNY and CDR2 is SVGAGI (reference sequence). DNA of the CDR3: TGTGCCAGCAGGTCCCGCCAGGTTCCTGGGGAGCTGTTTTTT. Translated, it gives CASRSRQVPGELFF.

This clone has a single count. This chain links TRBV29-1 with TRBJ1-1, with TRBD1 matching 9 bases. V shed 3 bases and J 1 base; nucleotides not matched to a gene: 18. This CDR3 is 19 amino acids long. Germline V gene data show CDR1 as SQVTM and CDR2 as ANQGSEA. The CDR3 DNA reads as TGCAGCGTTGACAGATTGCTCGGGACAGGGACTTCGGGGAACACTGAAGCTTTCTTT. Residues: CSVDRLLGTGTSGNTEAFF.

J is TRBJ1-1 and V is TRBV7-8, with TRBD1 matching 10 bases. Germline V gene data show CDR1 as SGHVS and CDR2 as FQNEAQ. V lost 4 bases and J lost 5; bases outside the gene matches: 1. The CDR3 is 13 amino acids. In DNA form, the CDR3 reads TGTGCCAGCAGCTGGGACAGGGGTACTGAAGCTTTCTTT. Its protein is CASSWDRGTEAFF.

This CDR3 reads CASSLEGGSLSGANVLTF. The CDR3 DNA follows: TGTGCCAGCAGCTTGGAAGGCGGCAGCCTCTCTGGGGCCAACGTCCTGACTTTC. The gene calls are TRBV5-8 and TRBJ2-6; D uncertain. The CDR3 is 18 residues long. From germline, CDR1 is SGHTS and CDR2 YDEGEE. Trimming removed 0 bases from V and 0 bases from J, with 13 bases in between.

V gene TRBV6-7 combines with J gene TRBJ1-2; TRBD1 agrees at 9 bases. TRBV6-7 is an ORF; its function is uncertain. This CDR3 has 17 amino acids. The V gene end was trimmed by 2 bases and the J gene end by 3 bases; junction bases not matched to a gene: 10. The CDR3 bases are TGTGCCAGCAGTTACCTGGGACAGGGCTCATTCTACTATGGCTACACCTTC. This gives the protein CASSYLGQGSFYYGYTF.

This chain's CDR3 is CSVDHLGAGGGYTF. Here the CDR3 DNA reads TGCAGCGTTGACCACCTTGGGGCAGGGGGCGGCTACACCTTC. The V and J genes are TRBV29-1 and TRBJ1-2; 8 nucleotides match TRBD1. The CDR3 length is 14 residues. Germline CDR1 is SQVTM and CDR2 is ANQGSEA. The V and J ends lost 3 bases and 8 bases, in that order; junction bases with no gene match: 11.

The chain employs TRBV4-1 and TRBJ1-6; D is possibly TRBD1 (5 bases). CDR3 length: 16 residues. Germline V gene lookup returns CDR1 MGHRA and CDR2 YSYEKL. V gave up 0 bases and J gave up 10 bases, with 16 bases separating them. CDR3 in amino acids: CASSQELSGGRSPLHF. In nucleotides, the CDR3 is TGCGCCAGCAGCCAAGAGCTCTCCGGGGGTAGGTCACCCCTCCACTTT.

This chain uses TRBV7-9 with TRBJ2-3, with TRBD1 matching 7 bases. The CDR3 sequence is 16 residues long. V lost 5 bases, J lost 0 bases, and 8 bases stayed unmatched. The germline V gene has CDR1 SEHNR and CDR2 FQNEAQ (reference sequence). CDR3 coding DNA: TGTGCCAGCAGCGCAGACGACAGGGTTAGCACAGATACGCAGTATTTT. Translation: CASSADDRVSTDTQYF.

This clone was observed a few times. The chain links TRBV5-1 to TRBJ2-3, with 7 bases lining up with TRBD1. The ends lost 4 bases at V and 2 bases at J; junction bases unmatched: 7. Germline V gives CDR1 SGHRS, CDR2 YFSETQ. The CDR3 extends over 15 amino acids. The CDR3 loop reads CASSRTGELTDTQYF. The CDR3 DNA reads as TGCGCCAGCAGCCGGACAGGAGAGCTCACAGATACGCAGTATTTT.

This chain joins TRBV4-1 and TRBJ1-5, with no clear D. Trimming shortened V by 4 bases and J by 3 bases, and 19 bases separated the two germline ends. Germline CDR1 is MGHRA and CDR2 is YSYEKL. This CDR3 region has 17 residues. The CDR3 protein is CASSPSGGGGNNQPQHF. The CDR3 nucleotides read TGCGCCAGCAGCCCTTCCGGAGGCGGCGGAAACAATCAGCCCCAGCATTTT.

This sequence joins TRBV28 and TRBJ1-5, with 7 bases fitting TRBD1. The CDR3 loop spans 15 amino acids. Trimming at V came to 7 bases and at J to 5 bases, leaving 11 bases not matched to a gene. The germline gives CDR1 MDHEN, CDR2 SYDVKM. CDR3 nucleotides: TGTGCCAGCACCAGGGCAGGGGGAAGGGATCAGCCCCAGCATTTT. It encodes CASTRAGGRDQPQHF. Combining the CDR3 with reference TRBV28 and TRBJ1-5 gives the whole variable domain DVKVTQSSRYLVKRTGEKVFLECVQDMDHENMFWYRQDPGLGLRLIYFSYDVKMKEKGDIPEGYSVSREKKERFSLILESASTNQTSMYLCASTRAGGRDQPQHFGDGTRLSIL.